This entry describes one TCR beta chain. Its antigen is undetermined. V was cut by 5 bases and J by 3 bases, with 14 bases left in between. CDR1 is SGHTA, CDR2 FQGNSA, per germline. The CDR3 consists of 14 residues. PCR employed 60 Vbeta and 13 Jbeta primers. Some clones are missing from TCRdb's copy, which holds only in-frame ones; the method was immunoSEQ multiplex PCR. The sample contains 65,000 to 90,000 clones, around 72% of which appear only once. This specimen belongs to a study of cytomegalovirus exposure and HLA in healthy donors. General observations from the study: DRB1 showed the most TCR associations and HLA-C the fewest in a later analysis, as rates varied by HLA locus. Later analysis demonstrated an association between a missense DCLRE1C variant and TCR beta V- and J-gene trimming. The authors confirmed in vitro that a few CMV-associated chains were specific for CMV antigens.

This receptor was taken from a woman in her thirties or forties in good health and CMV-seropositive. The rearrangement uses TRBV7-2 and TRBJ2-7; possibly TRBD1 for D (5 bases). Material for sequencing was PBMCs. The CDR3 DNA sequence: TGTGCCAGCAGCGCCCCAGGGAATCACTACGAGCAGTACTTC. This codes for CASSAPGNHYEQYF.